The rows below give T cell receptor beta chains drawn from one sample of a study of CD8+ T cells in alopecia areata. Here immunoSEQ multiplex PCR was the method, and the copy in TCRdb shows in-frame clones only, minus some. This repertoire shows a few hundred thousand clones, 67% found once; its top ten account for about 1.3%. Material: CD4+ T cells sorted from blood, obtained at week 0. These receptors were collected from a human donor with alopecia areata. Each CDR3 is given with its conserved first and last residue. Each record gives: CDR3 length, D gene, J gene, V gene, clone size, CDR3 protein, CDR3 DNA. The D gene is left open where the match is weak. Where a row states a size, it is once, few, many or the class of an expanded clone; other rows omit it.

15,TRBD1,TRBJ1-2,TRBV7-9,few,CASSPGQGHNYGYTF,TGTGCCAGCAGCCCAGGACAGGGACATAACTATGGCTACACCTTC
16,TRBD1,TRBJ1-2,TRBV25-1,.,CASSEYVTDRGVGYTF,TGTGCCAGCAGTGAATATGTAACCGACAGGGGGGTCGGCTACACCTTC
13,.,TRBJ2-7,TRBV7-2,.,CASMGTGTYEQYF,TGTGCCAGCATGGGAACAGGAACCTACGAGCAGTACTTC
15,.,TRBJ1-5,TRBV6-5,.,CASSSDRDNNQPQHF,TGTGCCAGCAGCTCGGACAGAGATAACAATCAGCCCCAGCATTTT
15,.,TRBJ2-3,TRBV7-2,few,CASSPLGGGTDTQYF,TGTGCCAGCAGCCCGCTGGGGGGCGGCACAGATACGCAGTATTTT
13,TRBD1,TRBJ1-2,TRBV30,.,CAWSVQGGLGYTF,TGTGCCTGGAGTGTACAGGGGGGATTGGGCTACACCTTC
15,TRBD1,TRBJ1-2,TRBV14,once,CASSARLGGEGGYTF,TGTGCCAGCAGCGCCCGACTAGGGGGCGAAGGAGGCTACACCTTC
11,.,TRBJ2-7,TRBV27,.,CVGAGPYEQYF,TGTGTCGGTGCGGGGCCCTACGAGCAGTACTTC
14,TRBD2,TRBJ2-7,TRBV5-1,.,CASSRGTSTYEQYF,TGCGCCAGCAGCCGAGGGACTAGCACCTACGAGCAGTACTTC
13,.,TRBJ2-7,TRBV9,once,CASSVSGRDEQYF,TGTGCCAGCAGCGTATCCGGCCGCGACGAGCAGTACTTC
11,.,TRBJ1-4,TRBV20-1,.,CSARGPEKLFF,TGCAGTGCTAGAGGTCCCGAAAAACTGTTTTTT
14,.,TRBJ1-5,TRBV7-2,few,CASSPRGMYQPQHF,TGTGCCAGCAGCCCGAGGGGTATGTATCAGCCCCAGCATTTT
16,.,TRBJ2-3,TRBV5-1,.,CASSFNPRGNTDTQYF,TGCGCCAGCAGCTTCAACCCTCGGGGGAACACAGATACGCAGTATTTT
11,.,TRBJ2-1,TRBV6-5,.,CASGGGNEQFF,TGTGCCAGCGGAGGAGGGAATGAGCAGTTCTTC
12,.,TRBJ1-2,TRBV30,.,CAWSRQVSGYTF,TGTGCCTGGAGTAGACAGGTGTCTGGCTACACCTTC
14,.,TRBJ1-4,TRBV6-5,.,CASSLGTANEKLFF,TGTGCCAGCAGTTTAGGGACGGCTAATGAAAAACTGTTTTTT
14,.,TRBJ2-3,TRBV30,.,CAGKRTENTDTQYF,TGTGCCGGCAAACGGACAGAAAACACAGATACGCAGTATTTT
14,.,TRBJ2-7,TRBV4-3,.,CASSQDSRTYEQYF,TGCGCCAGCAGCCAAGACTCCCGAACCTACGAGCAGTACTTC
13,.,TRBJ2-5,TRBV30,.,CASPGGAQETQYF,TGTGCCTCCCCGGGGGGCGCCCAAGAGACCCAGTACTTC
13,.,TRBJ1-6,TRBV15,.,CATSRGGNSPLHF,TGTGCCACCAGCAGAGGAGGGAATTCACCCCTCCACTTT
12,.,TRBJ2-2,TRBV30,.,CAWKQGTGELFF,TGTGCCTGGAAACAGGGAACCGGGGAGCTGTTTTTT
16,TRBD1,TRBJ2-1,TRBV5-1,.,CASSLGDRLPYNEQFF,TGCGCCAGCAGCTTGGGGGACAGGCTACCCTACAATGAGCAGTTCTTC
14,TRBD1,TRBJ2-1,TRBV25-1,.,CASRTGVSYNEQFF,TGTGCCAGTAGAACAGGGGTCTCCTACAATGAGCAGTTCTTC
14,.,TRBJ2-4,TRBV5-6,.,CASSLGAGHLVQYF,TGTGCCAGCAGCTTGGGGGCAGGCCACTTGGTTCAGTACTTC
12,TRBD1,TRBJ2-5,TRBV29-1,.,CSVQTGVETQYF,TGCAGCGTCCAGACAGGGGTGGAGACCCAGTACTTC
15,.,TRBJ1-6,TRBV27,once,CASSFAFSYNSPLHF,TGTGCCAGCAGTTTCGCGTTTTCCTATAATTCACCCCTCCACTTT
12,.,TRBJ2-5,TRBV29-1,.,CSIQQGRETQYF,TGCAGCATACAACAAGGGAGGGAGACCCAGTACTTC
14,.,TRBJ2-1,TRBV15,.,CATRGGGTGNEQFF,TGTGCCACCAGGGGCGGGGGGACAGGCAATGAGCAGTTCTTC
13,TRBD1,TRBJ2-5,TRBV25-1,.,CASSNRGLETQYF,TGTGCCAGCAGTAACAGGGGCTTGGAGACCCAGTACTTC
14,.,TRBJ2-7,TRBV9,.,CASSVDLDPYEQYF,TGTGCCAGCAGCGTAGACCTAGATCCCTACGAGCAGTACTTC
13,.,TRBJ1-2,TRBV2,.,CASSGQGQDGYTF,TGTGCCAGCAGTGGCCAGGGGCAGGATGGCTACACCTTC
13,.,TRBJ1-5,TRBV30,.,CAWSTDINQPQHF,TGTGCCTGGAGTACCGACATCAATCAGCCCCAGCATTTT
14,TRBD2,TRBJ2-7,TRBV7-2,.,CASSSQGGGYEQYF,TGTGCCAGCAGCTCCCAGGGCGGGGGCTACGAGCAGTACTTC
13,.,TRBJ2-1,TRBV10-3,.,CAIRGREDNEQFF,TGTGCCATCAGGGGCAGGGAGGACAATGAGCAGTTCTTC
12,.,TRBJ2-7,TRBV29-1,few,CSGGGRRQEQYF,TGCAGCGGTGGGGGAAGGAGGCAGGAGCAGTACTTC
14,TRBD1,TRBJ1-1,TRBV29-1,.,CSHSTGTGGTEAFF,TGCAGCCATAGTACCGGGACAGGGGGAACTGAAGCTTTCTTT
15,.,TRBJ1-2,TRBV7-9,.,CASSLARAAYYGYTF,TGTGCCAGCAGCTTAGCTCGGGCCGCGTACTATGGCTACACCTTC
14,TRBD1,TRBJ2-1,TRBV29-1,few,CSVERQGAPNEQFF,TGCAGCGTTGAGAGGCAGGGGGCTCCCAATGAGCAGTTCTTC
17,TRBD2,TRBJ2-3,TRBV2,.,CASIRDSTSGSTDTQYF,TGTGCCAGCATAAGAGACTCTACTAGCGGGTCCACAGATACGCAGTATTTT
15,TRBD1,TRBJ1-1,TRBV6-5,.,CASSVRQGEDTEAFF,TGTGCCAGCAGCGTACGGCAGGGGGAGGACACTGAAGCTTTCTTT
12,.,TRBJ2-5,TRBV29-1,.,CSVEQGGETQYF,TGCAGCGTTGAGCAGGGAGGAGAAACCCAGTACTTC
13,.,TRBJ2-1,TRBV5-5,few,CASSLAPNYEQFF,TGTGCCAGCAGCTTGGCCCCAAACTATGAGCAGTTCTTC
16,TRBD2,TRBJ2-1,TRBV4-2,.,CASSQTGTSYNNEQFF,TGTGCCAGCAGCCAAACCGGGACTAGCTACAACAATGAGCAGTTCTTC
19,TRBD2,TRBJ2-2,TRBV9,.,CASSAADLAGGHHGGELFF,TGTGCCAGCAGCGCCGCCGATCTAGCGGGGGGGCATCATGGCGGGGAGCTGTTTTTT
13,TRBD2,TRBJ2-3,TRBV7-9,.,CASSFPSGAAQYF,TGTGCCAGCAGCTTCCCAAGCGGGGCGGCGCAGTATTTT
13,TRBD1,TRBJ2-1,TRBV7-2,.,CASSGRQGPEQFF,TGTGCCAGCAGCGGAAGACAGGGGCCGGAGCAGTTCTTC
16,.,TRBJ2-1,TRBV30,.,CAWSVQDGPWRNEQFF,TGTGCCTGGAGTGTACAAGACGGTCCTTGGAGAAATGAGCAGTTCTTC
13,TRBD1,TRBJ2-7,TRBV29-1,.,CSVGIRQGAEQYF,TGCAGCGTCGGAATTCGACAGGGCGCCGAGCAGTACTTC
19,TRBD2,TRBJ2-3,TRBV4-1,.,CASSPHSTLAGDLTDTQYF,TGCGCCAGCAGCCCCCATTCCACCTTAGCGGGGGACCTCACAGATACGCAGTATTTT
15,.,TRBJ1-2,TRBV2,.,CASSLKRQGHYGYTF,TGTGCCAGCAGTCTAAAACGGCAGGGGCACTATGGCTACACCTTC
14,.,TRBJ1-2,TRBV5-1,once,CASSDILDRGGYTF,TGCGCCAGCAGCGATATTTTGGATCGGGGAGGCTACACCTTC
11,.,TRBJ1-4,TRBV30,.,CAWSGGEKLFF,TGTGCCTGGAGTGGGGGAGAAAAACTGTTTTTT
13,.,TRBJ1-1,TRBV30,.,CAWSETVNTEAFF,TGTGCCTGGAGTGAAACGGTGAACACTGAAGCTTTCTTT